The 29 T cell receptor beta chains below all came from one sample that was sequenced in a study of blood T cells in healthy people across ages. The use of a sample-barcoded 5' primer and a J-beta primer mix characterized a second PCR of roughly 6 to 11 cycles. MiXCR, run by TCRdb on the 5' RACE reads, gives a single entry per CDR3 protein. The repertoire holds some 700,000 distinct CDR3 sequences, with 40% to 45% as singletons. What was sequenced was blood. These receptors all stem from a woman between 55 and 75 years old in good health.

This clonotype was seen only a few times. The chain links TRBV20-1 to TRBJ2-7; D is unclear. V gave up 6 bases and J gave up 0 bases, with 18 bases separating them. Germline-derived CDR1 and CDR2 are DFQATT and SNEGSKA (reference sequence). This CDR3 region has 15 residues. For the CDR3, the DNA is TGCAGTGCCCACCTATTAGCAATGAGCTCCTACGAGCAGTACTTC. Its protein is CSAHLLAMSSYEQYF.

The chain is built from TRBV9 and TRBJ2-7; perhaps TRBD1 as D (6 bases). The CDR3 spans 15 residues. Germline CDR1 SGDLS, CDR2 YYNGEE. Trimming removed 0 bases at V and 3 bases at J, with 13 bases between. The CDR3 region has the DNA TGTGCCAGCAGCGTAGCGGCCTCCAGGGGCTACGAGCAGTACTTC. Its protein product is CASSVAASRGYEQYF.

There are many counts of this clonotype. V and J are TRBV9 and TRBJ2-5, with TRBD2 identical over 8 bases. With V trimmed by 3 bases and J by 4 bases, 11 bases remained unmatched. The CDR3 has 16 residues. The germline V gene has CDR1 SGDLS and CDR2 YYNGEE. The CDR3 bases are TGTGCCAGCAGCGAGAGGCCGGCGGGAGGTGGAGAGACCCAGTACTTC. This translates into CASSERPAGGGETQYF.

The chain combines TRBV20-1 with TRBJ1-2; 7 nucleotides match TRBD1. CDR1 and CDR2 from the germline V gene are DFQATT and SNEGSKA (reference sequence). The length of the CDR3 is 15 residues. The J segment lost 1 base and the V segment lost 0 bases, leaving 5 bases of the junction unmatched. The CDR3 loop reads CSARDNRDSNYGYTF. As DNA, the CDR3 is TGCAGTGCTAGAGATAATCGGGACAGTAACTATGGCTACACCTTC.

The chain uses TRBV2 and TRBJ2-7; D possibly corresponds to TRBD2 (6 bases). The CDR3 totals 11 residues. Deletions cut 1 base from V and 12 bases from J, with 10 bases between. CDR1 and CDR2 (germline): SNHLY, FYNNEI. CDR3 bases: TGTGCCAGCAGTGAAGGGGGGGTGATGTACTTC. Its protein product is CASSEGGVMYF. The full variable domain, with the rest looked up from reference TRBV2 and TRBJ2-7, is EPEVTQTPSHQVTQMGQEVILRCVPISNHLYFYWYRQILGQKVEFLVSFYNNEISEKSEIFDDQFSVERPDGSNFTLKIRSTKLEDSAMYFCASSEGGVMYFGPGTRLTVT.

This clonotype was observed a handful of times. CDR3 amino acids: CASSNKQARGYNQPQHF. The CDR3 DNA sequence: TGTGCCAGCAGCAACAAACAGGCCAGGGGCTACAATCAGCCCCAGCATTTT. V gene TRBV21-1 combines with J gene TRBJ1-5; no check of the table's D call, TRBD1, against the DNA was made. TRBV21-1 is tagged as a pseudogene. The CDR3 runs 17 residues.

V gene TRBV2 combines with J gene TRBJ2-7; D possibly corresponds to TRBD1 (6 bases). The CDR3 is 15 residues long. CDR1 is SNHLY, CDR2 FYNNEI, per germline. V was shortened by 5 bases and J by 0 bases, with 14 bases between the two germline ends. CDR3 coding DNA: TGTGCCAGCAGTTTGGAGGCAGGGGTCTCCTACGAGCAGTACTTC. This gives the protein CASSLEAGVSYEQYF.

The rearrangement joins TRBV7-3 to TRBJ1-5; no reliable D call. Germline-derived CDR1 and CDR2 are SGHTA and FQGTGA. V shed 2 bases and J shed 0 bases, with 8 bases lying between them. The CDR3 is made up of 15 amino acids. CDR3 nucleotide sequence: TGTGCCAGCAGCTTAGCAGCAGATAGCAATCAGCCCCAGCATTTT. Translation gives CASSLAADSNQPQHF.

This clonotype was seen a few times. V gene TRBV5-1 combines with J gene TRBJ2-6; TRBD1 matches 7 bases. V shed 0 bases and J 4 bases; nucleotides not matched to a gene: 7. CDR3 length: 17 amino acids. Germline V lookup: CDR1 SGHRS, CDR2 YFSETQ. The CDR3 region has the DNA TGCGCCAGCAGCTTGGGTAAAACAGGGGCCGGGGCCAACGTCCTGACTTTC. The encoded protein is CASSLGKTGAGANVLTF.

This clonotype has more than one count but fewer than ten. The CDR3 DNA reads TGTGCCAGCACCAAGGGACGGATCTATGGCTACACCTTC. This codes for CASTKGRIYGYTF. This chain links TRBV12-3 or TRBV12-4 with TRBJ1-2, with TRBD1 as a possible D gene (5 bases). V gave up 7 bases and J gave up 4 bases, with 13 bases separating them. CDR3 length: 13 residues.

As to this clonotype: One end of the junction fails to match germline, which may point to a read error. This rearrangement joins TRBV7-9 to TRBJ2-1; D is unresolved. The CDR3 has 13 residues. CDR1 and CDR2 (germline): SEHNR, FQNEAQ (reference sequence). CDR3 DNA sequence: TGTGCCAGCAACTTAGGCCTGGTCAATGAGCAGTTCTTT. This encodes CASNLGLVNEQFF.

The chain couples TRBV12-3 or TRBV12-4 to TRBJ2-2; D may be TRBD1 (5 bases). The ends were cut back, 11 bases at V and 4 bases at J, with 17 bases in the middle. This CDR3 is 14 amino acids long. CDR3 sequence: CAVPRHRRTGELFF. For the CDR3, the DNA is TGTGCCGTCCCCCGGCACAGGCGCACCGGGGAGCTGTTTTTT.

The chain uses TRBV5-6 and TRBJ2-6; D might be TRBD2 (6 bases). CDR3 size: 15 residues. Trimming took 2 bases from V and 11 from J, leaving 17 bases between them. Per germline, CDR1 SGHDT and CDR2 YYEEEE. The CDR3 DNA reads TGTGCCAGCAGCTTAGGAGGGCCCGACTTTCACGTCCTGACTTTC. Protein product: CASSLGGPDFHVLTF.

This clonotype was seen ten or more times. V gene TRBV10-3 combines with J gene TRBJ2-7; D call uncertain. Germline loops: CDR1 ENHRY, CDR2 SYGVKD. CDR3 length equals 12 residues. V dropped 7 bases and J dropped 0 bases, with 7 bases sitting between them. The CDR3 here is CAINDGSYEQYF. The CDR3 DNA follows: TGTGCCATCAACGACGGCTCCTACGAGCAGTACTTC.

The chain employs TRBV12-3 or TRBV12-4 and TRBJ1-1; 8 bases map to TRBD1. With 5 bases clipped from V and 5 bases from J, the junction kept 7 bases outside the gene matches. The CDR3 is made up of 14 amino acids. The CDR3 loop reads CASSRQGARTEAFF. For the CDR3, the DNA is TGTGCCAGCAGTCGCCAGGGGGCGCGGACTGAAGCTTTCTTT.

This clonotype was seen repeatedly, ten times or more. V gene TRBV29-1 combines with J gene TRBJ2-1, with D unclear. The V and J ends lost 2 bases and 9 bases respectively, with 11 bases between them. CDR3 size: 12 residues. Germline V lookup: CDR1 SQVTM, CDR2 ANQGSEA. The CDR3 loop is CSVETASIEQFF. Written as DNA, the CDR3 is TGCAGCGTTGAAACGGCATCTATTGAGCAGTTCTTC.

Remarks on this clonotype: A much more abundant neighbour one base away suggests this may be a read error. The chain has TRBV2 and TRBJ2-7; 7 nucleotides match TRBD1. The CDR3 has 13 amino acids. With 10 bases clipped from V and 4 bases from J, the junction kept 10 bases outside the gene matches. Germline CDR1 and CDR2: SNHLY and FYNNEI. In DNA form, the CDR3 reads TGTGCCAACGTGGGAACAGGGGAGTACGAGCAGTACTTC. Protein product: CANVGTGEYEQYF.

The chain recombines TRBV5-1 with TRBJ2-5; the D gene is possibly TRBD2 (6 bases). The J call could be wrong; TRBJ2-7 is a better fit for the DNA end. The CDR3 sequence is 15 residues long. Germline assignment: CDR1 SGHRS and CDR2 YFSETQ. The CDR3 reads CASSLVADLWYEQYF. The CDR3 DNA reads TGCGCCAGCAGCTTGGTAGCGGACCTATGGTACGAGCAGTACTTC.

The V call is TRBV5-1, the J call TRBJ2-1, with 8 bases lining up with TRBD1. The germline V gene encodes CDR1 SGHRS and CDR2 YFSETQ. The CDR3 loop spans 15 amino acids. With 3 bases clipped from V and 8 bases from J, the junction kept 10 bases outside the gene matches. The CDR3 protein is CASSWGAGGVDEQFF. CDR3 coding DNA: TGCGCCAGCAGCTGGGGGGCAGGGGGCGTTGATGAGCAGTTCTTC.

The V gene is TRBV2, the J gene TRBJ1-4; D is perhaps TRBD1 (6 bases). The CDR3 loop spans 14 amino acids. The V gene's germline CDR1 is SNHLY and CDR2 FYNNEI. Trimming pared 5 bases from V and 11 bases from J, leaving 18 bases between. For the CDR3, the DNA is TGTGCCAGCAGTATTGGACGCCTAGGGGGGAAACTGTTTTTT. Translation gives CASSIGRLGGKLFF.

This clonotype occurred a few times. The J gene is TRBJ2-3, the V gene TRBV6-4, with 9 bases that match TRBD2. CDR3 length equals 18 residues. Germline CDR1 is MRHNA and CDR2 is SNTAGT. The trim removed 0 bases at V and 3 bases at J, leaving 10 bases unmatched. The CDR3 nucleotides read TGTGCCAGCAGTGACTCAAAGACTAGCGGTGGTGGGACAGATACGCAGTATTTT. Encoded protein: CASSDSKTSGGGTDTQYF.

The CDR3 DNA is TGTGCCATCAGTGAGGGTAAGGGGCTCGCCAAAAACATTCAGTACTTC. Translation: CAISEGKGLAKNIQYF. V gene TRBV10-3 combines with J gene TRBJ2-4; maybe TRBD1 (5 bases). This CDR3 has 16 residues. The V end was cut by 2 bases, the J end by 1 base, with 12 bases between. Germline lookup yields CDR1 ENHRY and CDR2 SYGVKD.

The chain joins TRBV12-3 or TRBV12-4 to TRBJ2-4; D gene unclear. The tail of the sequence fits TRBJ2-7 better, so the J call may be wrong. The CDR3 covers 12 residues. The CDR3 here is CASSLIVYEQYF. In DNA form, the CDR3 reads TGTGCCAGCAGTTTGATAGTCTACGAGCAGTACTTC.

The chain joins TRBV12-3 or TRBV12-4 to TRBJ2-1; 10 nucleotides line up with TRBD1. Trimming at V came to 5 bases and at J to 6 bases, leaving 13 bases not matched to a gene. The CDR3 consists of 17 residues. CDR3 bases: TGTGCCAGCAGTGCCCGGGCCGGGGACAGGGGCAGCAATGAGCAGTTCTTC. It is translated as CASSARAGDRGSNEQFF.

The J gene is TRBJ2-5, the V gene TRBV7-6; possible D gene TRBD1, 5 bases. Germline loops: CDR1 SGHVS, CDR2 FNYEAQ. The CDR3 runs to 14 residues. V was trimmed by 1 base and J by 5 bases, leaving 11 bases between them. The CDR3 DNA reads TGTGCCAGCAGCTTAGGTAGTAGGGGCGAGACCCAGTACTTC. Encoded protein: CASSLGSRGETQYF.

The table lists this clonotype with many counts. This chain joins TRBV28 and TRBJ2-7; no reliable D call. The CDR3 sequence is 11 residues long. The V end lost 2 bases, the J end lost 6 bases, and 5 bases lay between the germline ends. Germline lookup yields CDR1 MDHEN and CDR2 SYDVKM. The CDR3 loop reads CASSLTREQYF. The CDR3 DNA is TGTGCCAGCAGTTTAACCCGCGAGCAGTACTTC.

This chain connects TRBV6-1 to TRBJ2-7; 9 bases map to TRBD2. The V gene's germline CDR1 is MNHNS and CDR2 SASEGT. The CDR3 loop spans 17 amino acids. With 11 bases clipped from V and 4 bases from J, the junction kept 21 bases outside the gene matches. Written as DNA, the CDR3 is TGTGCCGTACTGCCGGGACTAGCTGATGACCTACAGTACGAGCAGTACTTC. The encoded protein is CAVLPGLADDLQYEQYF.

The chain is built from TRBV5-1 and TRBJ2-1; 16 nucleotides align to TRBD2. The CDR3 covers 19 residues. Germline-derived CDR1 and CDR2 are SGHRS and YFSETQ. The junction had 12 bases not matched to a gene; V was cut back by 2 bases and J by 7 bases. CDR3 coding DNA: TGCGCCAGCAGCTTAAACCCGGGACTAGCGGGGGGGCCGCGGAATGAGCAGTTCTTC. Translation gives CASSLNPGLAGGPRNEQFF. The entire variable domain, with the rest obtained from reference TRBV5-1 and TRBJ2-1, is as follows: KAGVTQTPRYLIKTRGQQVTLSCSPISGHRSVSWYQQTPGQGLQFLFEYFSETQRNKGNFPGRFSGRQFSNSRSEMNVSTLELGDSALYLCASSLNPGLAGGPRNEQFFGPGTRLTVL.

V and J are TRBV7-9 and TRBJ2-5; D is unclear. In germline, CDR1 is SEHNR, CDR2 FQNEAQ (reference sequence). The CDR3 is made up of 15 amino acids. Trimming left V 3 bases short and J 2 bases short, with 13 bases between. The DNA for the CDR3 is TGTGCCAGCAGCTTTGACTGGCAACAGCAAGAGACCCAGTACTTC. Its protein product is CASSFDWQQQETQYF.